This paragraph covers one T cell receptor beta chain sequence. These data originate in a study of blood T cell repertoires in COVID-19. The overall study: Italy, Spain and the United States were the sources of the convalescent and acute COVID-19 samples. Nucleic acid was either cDNA or gDNA, and it came from T cells, B-cell-depleted T cells, or PBMCs.

Original handling: The assay estimated nucleated cells by amplifying reference gene primers. Libraries were prepared by immunoSEQ multiplex PCR; TCRdb keeps only in-frame clonotypes and omits some of them. V, J and clone size are those of that table, while D and trimming were read from the DNA. The sample includes 90,000 to 100,000 clones, about 70% of them seen just once. Trimming at V came to 6 bases and at J to 10 bases, leaving 8 bases not matched to a gene. This CDR3 has 12 residues. Germline values: CDR1 SGHRS, CDR2 YFSETQ. Sequencing used peripheral blood. The sequence came from an older woman in a cohort sampled during active or convalescent COVID-19. The rearrangement joins TRBV5-1 to TRBJ2-3; 7 bases match TRBD2. In DNA form, the CDR3 reads TGCGCCAGCACCTTCGACCGGGGGGCGCAGTATTTT. As protein: CASTFDRGAQYF.